These T cell receptor beta chains were read from a single sample in a study of OX40 agonist ivuxolimab in advanced cancers. Clones were sequenced by immunoSEQ multiplex PCR, and TCRdb holds only the in-frame ones, with some missing. The sample holds about 53,000 clones, about four fifths seen once. Specimen: CD4+ or CD8+ T cells sorted from blood, collected in a trial of the OX40 agonist ivuxolimab. These receptors all stem from an adult with an advanced solid tumor such as melanoma, head and neck, liver or kidney cancer. Both conserved end residues are part of each CDR3. The D gene is left open where the match is weak. Rows may omit the clone size; those that give it use once, few, many or a size class.

>TRBV18|.|TRBJ2-2|.
CASPQGSELFF
TGTGCCAGCCCTCAAGGGTCGGAGCTGTTTTTT
>TRBV7-9|.|TRBJ2-1|.
CASSQTIQLGGNEQFF
TGTGCCAGCAGCCAGACAATCCAATTAGGGGGCAATGAGCAGTTCTTC
>TRBV4-1|TRBD2|TRBJ2-4|.
CASSLGLAGGLSKNIQYF
TGCGCCAGCAGCCTGGGACTAGCGGGAGGGCTTAGCAAAAACATTCAGTACTTC
>TRBV5-4|.|TRBJ1-1|few
CASSVDSQNTEAFF
TGTGCCAGCAGCGTGGACAGCCAGAACACTGAAGCTTTCTTT
>TRBV7-9|.|TRBJ2-1|.
CASSLGAGEQFF
TGTGCCAGCAGCTTAGGAGCGGGTGAGCAGTTCTTC
>TRBV12-5|.|TRBJ2-3|.
CASAMGQGIHTDTQYF
TGTGCTAGTGCCATGGGTCAGGGTATTCACACAGATACGCAGTATTTT
>TRBV28|.|TRBJ2-5|.
CATGPSGRRGETQYF
TGTGCCACCGGACCTTCGGGGCGGAGGGGGGAGACCCAGTACTTC
>TRBV7-2|.|TRBJ2-1|once
CASSQDTDSYNEQFF
TGTGCCAGCAGCCAGGACACGGATTCCTACAATGAGCAGTTCTTC
>TRBV5-1|TRBD1|TRBJ2-1|.
CASSLGQGSYNEQFF
TGCGCCAGCAGCTTGGGACAGGGATCCTACAATGAGCAGTTCTTC
>TRBV7-9|TRBD1|TRBJ1-6|.
CASSSTGRSPLHF
TGTGCCAGCAGCTCGACAGGGCGCTCACCCCTCCACTTT
>TRBV7-6|.|TRBJ2-2|.
CASSSLDGTGELFF
TGTGCCAGCAGCTCACTGGATGGGACCGGGGAGCTGTTTTTT
>TRBV28|TRBD1|TRBJ1-2|.
CASTPAGTGYGYTF
TGTGCCAGCACCCCAGCGGGGACAGGGTATGGCTACACCTTC
>TRBV6-1|.|TRBJ1-3|.
CASSDRDGGSQGAGNTIYF
TGTGCCAGCAGTGATAGGGACGGAGGTTCCCAAGGCGCGGGAAACACCATATATTTT
>TRBV6-5|TRBD1|TRBJ2-7|few
CASRDPTGGSYEQYF
TGTGCCAGCAGGGATCCGACAGGGGGATCCTACGAGCAGTACTTC
>TRBV30|TRBD2|TRBJ2-1|.
CAWSPTSGTAVIF
TGTGCCTGGAGTCCGACTAGCGGGACTGCTGTGATCTTC
>TRBV5-5|.|TRBJ2-2|.
CASSLASIENTGELFF
TGTGCCAGCAGCTTGGCCTCGATAGAGAACACCGGGGAGCTGTTTTTT
>TRBV7-2|.|TRBJ2-5|.
CASVREGGGETQYF
TGTGCCAGCGTGAGGGAGGGAGGGGGAGAGACCCAGTACTTC
>TRBV28|TRBD2|TRBJ2-5|.
CASSSTSGIQETQYF
TGTGCCAGCAGCTCTACTAGCGGAATTCAAGAGACCCAGTACTTC
>TRBV11-3|TRBD2|TRBJ2-3|.
CASSRTSGTDTQYF
TGTGCCAGCAGCCGGACTAGCGGCACAGATACGCAGTATTTT
>TRBV11-3|.|TRBJ1-1|.
CASSLYPGNTEAFF
TGTGCCAGCAGCTTATATCCGGGTAACACTGAAGCTTTCTTT
>TRBV6-5|TRBD1|TRBJ2-1|.
CASTRDSVYNEQFF
TGTGCCAGCACCAGGGACAGCGTTTACAATGAGCAGTTCTTC
>TRBV15|TRBD1|TRBJ1-1|.
CATSSDRGTEAFF
TGTGCCACCAGCAGTGACAGGGGCACTGAAGCTTTCTTT
>TRBV10-1|TRBD2|TRBJ2-7|.
CANGEVAGGPAYEQYF
TGCGCCAACGGTGAGGTAGCGGGAGGGCCCGCCTACGAGCAGTACTTC
>TRBV5-8|.|TRBJ2-4|.
CASSPGRRGSIQYF
TGTGCCAGCAGCCCGGGGCGACGGGGTAGCATTCAGTACTTC
>TRBV6-6|.|TRBJ1-3|.
CASSSRMNTIYF
TGTGCCAGCAGTTCACGGATGAACACCATATATTTT
>TRBV15|.|TRBJ2-7|.
CATSRGWDGHEQYF
TGTGCCACCAGCAGAGGCTGGGACGGGCACGAGCAGTACTTC
>TRBV2|.|TRBJ2-1|.
CASSASGTPLFEQFF
TGTGCCAGCAGCGCCTCCGGGACTCCCCTATTTGAGCAGTTCTTC
>TRBV5-4|TRBD1|TRBJ1-2|.
CASSLDPGQIHYGYTF
TGTGCCAGCAGCTTAGATCCGGGACAGATTCACTATGGCTACACCTTC
>TRBV11-2|TRBD2|TRBJ2-1|once
CASSLGASGSYSYNEQFF
TGTGCCAGCAGCTTAGGCGCTAGCGGGAGTTACTCCTACAATGAGCAGTTCTTC
>TRBV9|.|TRBJ1-6|.
CASSVGGQGLGSPLHF
TGTGCCAGCAGCGTAGGCGGCCAGGGGCTTGGTTCACCCCTCCACTTT
>TRBV5-8|TRBD1|TRBJ1-5|few
CASSFDRGRNQPQHF
TGTGCCAGCAGCTTCGACAGGGGCCGCAATCAGCCCCAGCATTTT
>TRBV18|TRBD1|TRBJ1-1|.
CASSPLDRDTEAFF
TGTGCCAGCTCACCACTGGACAGGGACACTGAAGCTTTCTTT
>TRBV30|.|TRBJ2-7|.
CAWSDSGNYEQYF
TGTGCCTGGAGCGACAGTGGCAACTACGAGCAGTACTTC
>TRBV7-7|TRBD2|TRBJ2-5|.
CASSLGAGVETQYF
TGTGCCAGCAGCTTAGGTGCGGGAGTAGAGACCCAGTACTTC
>TRBV5-8|.|TRBJ1-1|.
CASSLEKNTEAFF
TGTGCCAGCAGCTTAGAGAAGAACACTGAAGCTTTCTTT
>TRBV9|.|TRBJ2-5|once
CASSVTLVQEGGTQYF
TGTGCCAGCAGCGTAACCTTGGTACAGGAGGGTGGCACCCAGTACTTC
>TRBV11-1|.|TRBJ2-3|.
CASSLVMSGFFRTDAQYF
TGTGCCAGCAGCTTAGTCATGAGCGGTTTTTTTCGCACAGATGCGCAGTATTTT
>TRBV7-2|.|TRBJ2-7|.
CASSLTIQYEQYF
TGTGCCAGCAGCTTGACTATACAATACGAGCAGTACTTC
>TRBV19|TRBD1|TRBJ1-1|.
CASSAGQGNTEAFF
TGTGCCAGTAGTGCGGGACAGGGGAACACTGAAGCTTTCTTT
>TRBV28|TRBD1|TRBJ1-6|.
CASSTPTGINSPLHF
TGTGCCAGCAGTACCCCGACAGGGATAAATTCACCCCTCCACTTT
>TRBV30|TRBD2|TRBJ2-3|.
CAWSVDGGRAIDTQYF
TGTGCCTGGAGTGTAGATGGCGGGAGGGCAATAGATACGCAGTATTTT
>TRBV6-6|.|TRBJ2-7|.
CASRSSGEVEQYF
TGTGCCAGCAGGTCGTCGGGGGAGGTCGAGCAGTACTTC
>TRBV5-1|TRBD1|TRBJ1-1|.
CASSSGQGGTEAFF
TGCGCCAGCAGCTCGGGACAGGGTGGTACTGAAGCTTTCTTT
>TRBV7-2|TRBD1|TRBJ2-4|.
CASSLPPGTGGAKNIQYF
TGTGCCAGCAGCTTACCCCCCGGGACAGGGGGCGCCAAAAACATTCAGTACTTC
>TRBV19|.|TRBJ1-2|.
CASSIGAGTYGYTF
TGTGCCAGTAGTATAGGAGCGGGCACCTATGGCTACACCTTC
>TRBV15|.|TRBJ1-1|.
CATSRDSQGITEAFF
TGTGCCACCAGCAGAGATAGCCAGGGGATCACTGAAGCTTTCTTT
>TRBV6-6|TRBD1|TRBJ1-6|.
CASSYDRAGQSLHF
TGTGCCAGCAGTTACGACAGGGCCGGTCAATCCCTCCACTTT
>TRBV7-2|.|TRBJ2-3|.
CASSLVSTDTQYF
TGTGCCAGCAGCTTAGTGTCCACAGATACGCAGTATTTT
>TRBV27|.|TRBJ1-1|.
CASSLSTVIQDPNTEAFF
TGTGCCAGCAGTTTATCGACCGTTATACAGGACCCGAACACTGAAGCTTTCTTT
>TRBV11-3|TRBD1|TRBJ2-7|few
CASRIQGEQYF
TGTGCCAGCAGGATACAGGGGGAGCAGTACTTC
>TRBV7-2|.|TRBJ2-1|once
CASSFNRDNEQFF
TGTGCCAGCAGCTTTAACAGGGACAATGAGCAGTTCTTC
>TRBV15|TRBD2|TRBJ2-5|.
CATSRDLAGGAGYETQYF
TGTGCCACCAGCAGAGATCTAGCCGGGGGAGCGGGATATGAGACCCAGTACTTC
>TRBV7-7|TRBD1|TRBJ2-7|.
CASSPTGQGIYEQYF
TGTGCCAGCAGCCCAACGGGACAGGGGATCTACGAGCAGTACTTC